The sequence of this TCR beta chain was determined in a study of cytomegalovirus exposure and HLA in healthy donors. Turning to the study itself: Of the donors genotyped, about 410 in all, about 76% fell in the Caucasian-associated ancestry cluster.

The study ran its PCR with 60 Vbeta and 13 Jbeta primers. Libraries were prepared by immunoSEQ multiplex PCR; TCRdb keeps only in-frame clonotypes and omits some of them. The table shows about 130,000 clones, with around three quarters occurring only once. This clone turned up a few times. The sequence was collected from a woman in her fifties or sixties in good health and CMV-seronegative. The sequenced sample consisted of PBMCs.

This CDR3 is CASSQGDVGTEAFF. CDR3 sequence (DNA): TGCGCCAGCAGCCAAGGAGATGTTGGCACTGAAGCTTTCTTT. V gene TRBV4-1 combines with J gene TRBJ1-1, with unresolved D. Germline CDR1 MGHRA, CDR2 YSYEKL. The CDR3 extends over 14 amino acids. Trimming cost V 1 base and J 4 bases, with 10 bases left between them.